This T cell receptor beta chain was recovered during a study of early stage breast cancer tumors. Study context: ER+/PR+/HER2- status applied to about 70% of the 16 invasive breast tumors.

Regarding this clone: Germline and junction disagree at one end, which may indicate a read error.

Generated by immunoSEQ multiplex PCR, the TCRdb table keeps only in-frame clones and is missing some. The sample includes 60,000 to 75,000 clones, approximately 80% seen only once; the top ten take around 5%. CDR1 SSHAT and CDR2 FNYEAQ come from the germline V gene (reference sequence). The CDR3 loop spans 14 amino acids. The receptor was derived from a person aged 40-50 years with breast cancer. The sequencing sample was made of blood. V usage is TRBV7-7 and J usage is TRBJ2-7; 7 positions match TRBD1. CDR3 protein: CASSQIDRAGEQYF. The CDR3 DNA follows: TGTGCTAGCAGCCAGATCGACAGGGCTGGCGAGCAGTACTTC.